This T cell receptor (beta chain) is drawn from a study of CXCR3-negative and CXCR3-positive naive CD8 T cells (dated by TCRdb to between 2017 and 2020). Notes on the research overall: In total, around 140 million TRB reads were obtained, corresponding to roughly 1.5 +/- 0.3 million reads per library. Naive subsets from about five donors and memory cells from 3 donors were included in the TRBV-TRBJ cluster analysis. Diversity and physicochemical repertoire analyses were performed on around 10 donors pooled from two independent experiments. Points the paper makes about the study in general: Similar TRBV-TRBJ usage was shown by naive CXCR3-negative and CXCR3-positive cells from the same donor, whereas distinct patterns were shown by memory cells. Freshly isolated PBMCs were used for most assays because CXCR3 expression partially decreased after cryopreservation. Compared with CXCR3-negative naive cells, CXCR3-positive naive cells had TRB CDR3s with higher hydrophobicity (lower Kidera factor 4), lower energy, and higher strength and volume indices. Because surface CD5, which is linked to self-reactivity in mice, was comparable between the naive subsets, TCR interaction strength was also inferred from the physicochemical properties of TRB CDR3s. Repertoire diversity was comparably high in both naive subsets but much lower in memory CD8+ T cells.

Taken from cysteine to phenylalanine, the CDR3 has 15 residues. The protein alone is recorded here. The germline V gene sets CDR1 to SGHVS and CDR2 to FNYEAQ. Comments on this clonotype: Its antigen is currently not known.

Each CD8+ T cell subset was flow-sorted in triplicate, and 300,000 or so cells per subset were placed directly into RLT lysis buffer. Naive CD8+ T cells were defined stringently as CD45RO-CCR7+CD27+CD95- to exclude memory contaminants. Using standard density gradient centrifugation, peripheral blood mononuclear cells were isolated from buffy coats. A FACSAria III was used to flow-sort naive CXCR3-negative and CXCR3-positive CD8+ T cells. An RNeasy Mini Kit was used to extract total RNA from the sorted cells. Sequencing was carried out with a NextSeq 550. The Human TCR Profiling Kit (MiLaboratory) was used to make UMI-labeled 5' RACE TRB cDNA libraries. cDNA synthesis used the entire amount of extracted RNA, and PCR amplification then used the entire amount of cDNA produced. Libraries were prepared in parallel with an identical number of PCR cycles. As for the original processing: With a requirement of at least two reads per UMI, MIGEC and MiXCR extracted about 50,000 +/- 10,000 unique UMI-labeled TRB cDNA molecules per library. On average, approximately 40,000 +/- 10,000 functional in-frame TRB CDR3 nucleotide clonotypes lacking stop codons were found per library. After downsampling to 5000 UMI-labeled TRB molecules per sample, diversity metrics, including normalized Shannon-Wiener and Chao1, were computed in VDJtools. Clonotype-size-weighted physicochemical properties of the central five CDR3 residues (interaction energy, strength, volume and Kidera factor 4) were computed in VDJtools. TCRdb reprocessed the reads, reporting each CDR3 protein sequence once and no DNA. The authors' filters were not applied to this entry. The table for this sample lists 130,000 to 150,000 distinct CDR3 sequences. Jointly, the top ten make up approximately 0.27% of the sample.

Rearrangement joined TRBV7-6 to TRBJ1-1; TCRdb lists TRBD1, though no DNA is available to test this call. Sequenced input: naive CXCR3+ CD8+ T cells from blood. According to the study, the label for this sample's cell subset or site signals: CD45RO-CCR7+CD27+CD95- naive CD8+ T cells expressing CXCR3 (TNR3+). The source is a human donor in good health. Some clones in this sample may be carry-over from other donors' samples. The CDR3 region: CASSDRQGLNTEAFF.